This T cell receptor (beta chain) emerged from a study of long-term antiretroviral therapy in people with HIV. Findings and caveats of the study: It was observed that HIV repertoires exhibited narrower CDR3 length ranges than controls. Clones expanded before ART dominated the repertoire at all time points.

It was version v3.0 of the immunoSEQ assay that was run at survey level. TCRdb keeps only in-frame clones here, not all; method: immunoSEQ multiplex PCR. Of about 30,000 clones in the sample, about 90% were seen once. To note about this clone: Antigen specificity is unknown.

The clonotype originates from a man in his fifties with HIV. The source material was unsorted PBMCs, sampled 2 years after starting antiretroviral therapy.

CDR3 sequence reads: CASSLTSGNYNEQFF. In DNA, the CDR3 is TGTGCCAGCAGCCTAACTAGCGGGAACTACAATGAGCAGTTCTTC. V gene TRBV6-5 combines with J gene TRBJ2-1, with 10 bases identical to TRBD2. This CDR3 contains 15 residues. From germline, CDR1 is MNHEY and CDR2 SVGAGI. V lost 6 bases, J lost 3 bases, and 5 bases stayed unmatched.